Described below is a single TCR beta chain sequence and its context. All enrollees were about 18 to 95 years old and from some 24 US areas. Two negative PCRs, clearance, or symptom resolution were required of recovered Cohort 3 donors. These data belong to a study of blood T cell repertoires in COVID-19. Study summary: PBMCs, B-cell-depleted T cells, or T cells were the source of the cDNA or gDNA that made up the material.

The CDR3 is 16 amino acids. After removal of 1 base from V and 4 bases from J, the junction contained 4 bases not matched to a gene. From germline, CDR1 is SGDLS and CDR2 YYNGEE. How the authors handled the data: Estimation of nucleated cell counts relied on the amplification of reference gene primers. Clones were sequenced by immunoSEQ multiplex PCR, and TCRdb holds only the in-frame ones, with some missing. Clonal size and the V and J genes are those of that table, whereas D and trimming came from the DNA. The sample has approximately 150,000 clones; roughly 80% are singletons. Sequencing input: PBMCs or T cells enriched from blood (not recorded which). The gene calls are TRBV9 and TRBJ2-3; 12 bases agree with TRBD2. The sequence derives from a woman in her thirties or forties who had recovered from COVID-19. For the CDR3, the DNA is TGTGCCAGCAGCGTAAGGCTAGCGGGAGGGTCAGATACGCAGTATTTT. It specifies CASSVRLAGGSDTQYF. The whole variable domain, remainder taken from reference TRBV9 and TRBJ2-3, is DSGVTQTPKHLITATGQRVTLRCSPRSGDLSVYWYQQSLDQGLQFLIQYYNGEERAKGNILERFSAQQFPDLHSELNLSSLELGDSALYFCASSVRLAGGSDTQYFGPGTRLTVL.